The text below deals with one TCR beta chain. Trimming removed 5 bases from V and 4 bases from J; junction bases left unmatched: 21. This CDR3 comprises 19 residues. CDR1 PRHDT and CDR2 FYEKMQ come from the germline V gene (reference sequence). The source of the sample is a study of blood T cell repertoires in COVID-19. Sequencing was performed with immunoSEQ multiplex PCR; in TCRdb, only in-frame clones are kept and a portion is missing. The sample holds 250,000 or so clones, roughly 85% seen once. The chain has TRBV13 and TRBJ2-3, with 7 bases lining up with TRBD1. The sequenced sample consisted of PBMCs or T cells enriched from blood (not recorded which). The sequence was collected from a man aged 25-45 years who had recovered from COVID-19. This CDR3 reads CASSQKIPKGQGDADTQYF. The CDR3 DNA reads as TGTGCCAGCAGCCAGAAAATTCCGAAGGGGCAGGGGGACGCAGATACGCAGTATTTT.